Shown below are 8 T cell receptor beta chains from a single sample sequenced in a study of CD8+ T cells in alopecia areata. Treatment: oral pan-JAK inhibitor, 5-10 mg twice daily. Reverse transcription of extracted RNA yielded cDNA, which provided the sequencing template. Here immunoSEQ multiplex PCR was the method, and the copy in TCRdb shows in-frame clones only, minus some. The data show roughly 120,000 clones, about 61% seen once. Material: CD8+ T cells sorted from blood, obtained at week 4, from a patient treated with tofacitinib. These receptors were taken from a human donor with alopecia areata.

This sequence joins TRBV6-5 and TRBJ2-3; D may be TRBD2 (6 bases). V was shortened by 5 bases and J by 3 bases, with 15 bases between the two germline ends. Germline values: CDR1 MNHEY, CDR2 SVGAGI. CDR3 length equals 15 residues. This CDR3 reads CASSGDSGSTDTQYF. The DNA of the CDR3 is TGTGCCAGCAGTGGAGATAGCGGTTCAACAGATACGCAGTATTTT.

V gene TRBV15 combines with J gene TRBJ2-2; 8 bases are a match to TRBD1. The CDR3 has 14 residues. Per germline, CDR1 LNHNV and CDR2 YYDKDF (reference sequence). J gave up 1 base and V 8 bases, and 3 bases lay outside the gene matches. The CDR3 sequence: CATAGTGNTGELFF. In DNA, the CDR3 is TGTGCCACCGCCGGGACAGGGAACACCGGGGAGCTGTTTTTT.

Comments on this clone: The sample carries other DNA sequences with the same CDR3. The genes are TRBV27 and TRBJ2-3; unclear D gene. Germline assignment: CDR1 MNHEY and CDR2 SMNVEV (reference sequence). V was cut by 3 bases and J by 2 bases, with 6 bases left in between. This CDR3 has 13 residues. DNA for the CDR3: TGTGCCAGCAGTTTCGGTTCCACAGATACGCAGTATTTT. This gives the protein CASSFGSTDTQYF.

The rearrangement uses TRBV7-2 and TRBJ1-5; weak D call: TRBD1 (6 bases). CDR3 size: 13 residues. Germline CDR1 is SGHTA and CDR2 is FQGNSA. Trimming stripped 4 bases from V and 12 bases from J, with 16 bases between. The chain's CDR3 is CASSSTGGSHQHF. CDR3 coding DNA: TGTGCCAGCAGCTCAACCGGGGGCAGCCACCAGCATTTT.

This clone came up a few times. This chain uses TRBV10-3 with TRBJ2-5; unclear D gene. There are 13 residues in the CDR3. Trimming removed 10 bases at V and 5 bases at J, with 17 bases between. Germline CDR1 is ENHRY and CDR2 is SYGVKD. Here the CDR3 reads CATAPEGLETQYF. The CDR3 region has the DNA TGTGCCACTGCCCCCGAAGGTCTGGAGACCCAGTACTTC.

The gene calls are TRBV29-1 and TRBJ1-4, with a tentative D call TRBD1 (5 bases). The CDR3 sequence is 15 residues long. CDR1 SQVTM and CDR2 ANQGSEA come from the germline V gene. V was shortened by 4 bases and J by 5 bases, with 17 bases between the two germline ends. CDR3 loop: CSVVGLQDGNEKLFF. The CDR3, as DNA: TGCAGCGTTGTGGGGTTACAGGATGGCAATGAAAAACTGTTTTTT.

The chain links TRBV14 to TRBJ2-5; D gene uncertain. V shed 4 bases and J shed 1 base, with 10 bases lying between them. Germline V lookup: CDR1 SGHDN, CDR2 FVKESK. The CDR3 is 14 amino acids. The CDR3 sequence is CASSPPPLQETQYF. CDR3 coding DNA: TGTGCCAGCAGCCCCCCCCCGCTCCAAGAGACCCAGTACTTC.

V is TRBV13 and J is TRBJ1-6, with D hard to call. Germline CDR1 reads PRHDT; CDR2 reads FYEKMQ (reference sequence). This CDR3 comprises 14 residues. V lost 0 bases and J lost 9, with 9 bases in between. CDR3 nucleotides: TGTGCCAGCAGCTTAGGAGGCACAGCTTCACCCCTCCACTTT. It specifies CASSLGGTASPLHF.